Listed here are 29 T cell receptor beta chains from one sample, sequenced in a study of T cells in Graves' hyperthyroidism and ophthalmopathy. Researchers took RNA transcripts and amplified the TCR beta CDR3 regions from them. The study used the HTBI primer set for a first-round RT-PCR of the TCR CDR3. TCRdb itself ran the multiplex PCR reads through MiXCR, one entry per CDR3 protein. The repertoire holds 650,000 to 850,000 distinct CDR3 sequences, with around 20% as singletons. The sample taken for sequencing was blood. The receptors derive from a woman aged 45-65 years with Graves' hyperthyroidism that later progressed to Graves' ophthalmopathy.

In its sample, this clonotype was seen a few times. The genes are TRBV6-1 and TRBJ1-4; the match to TRBD1 covers 10 bases. J lost 6 bases, V lost 10 bases, and 5 bases had no gene match. The CDR3 has 13 residues. Germline V gene lookup returns CDR1 MNHNS and CDR2 SASEGT. The CDR3 DNA reads TGTGCCATCACCGGGACAGGGGATGAAAAACTGTTTTTT. Translated, it gives CAITGTGDEKLFF.

Only a few counts were recorded for this clonotype. V gene TRBV20-1 combines with J gene TRBJ2-3; 8 bases line up with TRBD2. The V gene end was trimmed by 6 bases and the J gene end by 2 bases; junction bases not matched to a gene: 10. This CDR3 comprises 15 residues. Germline V CDR1 and CDR2: DFQATT, SNEGSKA (reference sequence). The CDR3 sequence is CSAGRGGLNTDTQYF. The DNA of the CDR3 is TGCAGTGCGGGCCGCGGGGGGCTAAACACAGATACGCAGTATTTT.

This clonotype was observed a few times. This may come from a read error, since a much larger clone is one base off. The chain uses TRBV3-1 and TRBJ1-6; D uncertain. The CDR3 has 12 residues. Germline-derived CDR1 and CDR2 are LGHDT and YNNKEL (reference sequence). Trimming left V 1 base short and J 9 bases short, with 4 bases between. CDR3 region: CASSQGSSPLHF. The CDR3 DNA reads as TGTGCCAGCAGCCAAGGGTCTTCACCCCTCCACTTT.

To note about this clonotype: A much larger clone lies one base from this, so it may be a read error. The chain couples TRBV12-3 or TRBV12-4 to TRBJ1-1; D possibly corresponds to TRBD1 (5 bases). The CDR3 length is 13 residues. CDR3: CASSVAGNTKAFF. The CDR3, as DNA: TGTGCCAGCAGCGTAGCAGGGAACACTAAAGCTTTCTTT.

The CDR3, as DNA: TGTGCCAGCAGCGTCCGGGACAGGGTCAGGGAGACCCAGTACTTC. Its translation: CASSVRDRVRETQYF. This rearrangement joins TRBV7-9 to TRBJ2-5, with 9 bases fitting TRBD1. This CDR3 has 15 amino acids. V gave up 5 bases and J gave up 5 bases; unmatched junction bases: 9. Per the germline V gene, CDR1 is SEHNR and CDR2 is FQNEAQ (reference sequence).

This chain joins TRBV6-5 and TRBJ2-2, with 14 bases matching TRBD2. The CDR3 contains 18 residues. V shed 4 bases and J 6 bases; nucleotides not matched to a gene: 10. Looked up from germline, CDR1 is MNHEY and CDR2 is SVGAGI. The CDR3 is CASSSPASTSGGAGELFF. The CDR3, as DNA: TGTGCCAGCAGTTCCCCTGCCTCGACTAGCGGGGGGGCCGGGGAGCTGTTTTTT.

This clonotype was observed a few times. The rearrangement joins TRBV7-8 to TRBJ2-7; 7 nucleotides line up with TRBD1. Germline CDR1 and CDR2: SGHVS and FQNEAQ. The CDR3 has 15 residues. Unmatched junction bases numbered 12, after V lost 4 bases and J lost 6 bases. This CDR3 reads CASSSPWTGWGEQYF. The DNA of the CDR3 is TGTGCCAGCAGCTCCCCCTGGACAGGTTGGGGCGAGCAGTACTTC. Drawing the rest from reference TRBV7-8 and TRBJ2-7, the complete variable domain is GAGVSQSPRYKVAKRGQDVALRCDPISGHVSLFWYQQALGQGPEFLTYFQNEAQLDKSGLPSDRFFAERPEGSVSTLKIQRTQQEDSAVYLCASSSPWTGWGEQYFGPGTRLTVT.

This clonotype occurred a few times. The chain joins TRBV5-1 to TRBJ1-4; D remains unclear. The CDR3 totals 14 residues. The V and J ends lost 4 bases and 8 bases respectively, with 15 bases between them. Germline CDR1 reads SGHRS; CDR2 reads YFSETQ. The CDR3 spells CASSPGISFEKLFF. The CDR3 DNA reads as TGCGCCAGCAGCCCCGGGATCAGCTTCGAAAAACTGTTTTTT.

Note on this clonotype: Given a much more abundant clone one base away, this may be a read error. The rearrangement links TRBV11-2 to TRBJ2-1; 13 nucleotides agree with TRBD2. The CDR3 has 16 amino acids. Germline loops: CDR1 SGHAT, CDR2 FQNNGV. The CDR3 region is CASSETSGGAYNERFF. In nucleotides, the CDR3 is TGTGCCAGCAGCGAAACTAGCGGGGGGGCCTACAATGAGCGGTTCTTC.

This clonotype was recorded a few times. The V gene is TRBV9, the J gene TRBJ2-5; D remains unclear. V shed 0 bases and J shed 5 bases, with 14 bases lying between them. Germline V gene data show CDR1 as SGDLS and CDR2 as YYNGEE. The CDR3 consists of 15 residues. CDR3 DNA sequence: TGTGCCAGCAGCGTAGCTACGCAATGGTGGGAGACCCAGTACTTC. Its protein product is CASSVATQWWETQYF.

The V gene is TRBV7-2, the J gene TRBJ1-2; perhaps TRBD1 as D (5 bases). The germline gives CDR1 SGHTA, CDR2 FQGNSA. The CDR3 has 14 residues. V gave up 4 bases and J gave up 5 bases, with 14 bases separating them. The CDR3 nucleotides read TGTGCCAGCAGCTACCTCCCAGAGGGGTATGGCTACACCTTC. It encodes CASSYLPEGYGYTF.

This chain joins TRBV27 and TRBJ1-4; no definite D call. Germline CDR1 MNHEY, CDR2 SMNVEV (reference sequence). CDR3 length: 15 residues. Trimming shortened V by 1 base and J by 5 bases, and 11 bases separated the two germline ends. This CDR3 is CASSLFHTENEKLFF. DNA for the CDR3: TGTGCCAGCAGTTTATTTCACACGGAGAATGAAAAACTGTTTTTT.

This clonotype was seen ten or more times. The V call is TRBV30, the J call TRBJ1-2; no clear D. This CDR3 is 15 amino acids long. Trimming took 3 bases from V and 0 from J, leaving 14 bases between them. Germline V gene lookup returns CDR1 GTSNPN and CDR2 SVGIG (reference sequence). CDR3 sequence: CAWRPRTVTNYGYTF. The CDR3 DNA is TGTGCCTGGAGGCCGCGTACCGTTACTAACTATGGCTACACCTTC.

This clonotype has only a few counts. This CDR3 reads CASSSPTGNNEQFF. The CDR3 DNA reads TGCGCCAGCAGCTCCCCGACGGGGAACAATGAGCAGTTCTTC. The chain combines TRBV4-1 with TRBJ2-1; D possibly corresponds to TRBD2 (5 bases). CDR1 MGHRA and CDR2 YSYEKL come from the germline V gene. CDR3 length: 14 amino acids. V lost 5 bases and J 5 bases, leaving 13 bases between the germline ends.

This clonotype was detected a few times. The J gene is TRBJ2-3, the V gene TRBV6-1; TRBD1 agrees at 10 bases. Per germline, CDR1 MNHNS and CDR2 SASEGT. The CDR3 extends over 13 amino acids. Trimming at V came to 11 bases and at J to 5 bases, leaving 7 bases not matched to a gene. The CDR3 DNA follows: TGTGCCGGGGGACAGGGGAAGGAAGATACGCAGTATTTT. This translates into CAGGQGKEDTQYF.

This chain joins TRBV7-8 and TRBJ1-2, with 12 bases aligning to TRBD1. V dropped 2 bases and J dropped 6; count of bases not matched to a gene: 7. Germline CDR1 reads SGHVS; CDR2 reads FQNEAQ. There are 16 residues in the CDR3. The CDR3 reads CASSLKRWDRGHGYTF. The CDR3 coding sequence is TGTGCCAGCAGCTTAAAAAGATGGGACAGGGGGCATGGCTACACCTTC. Full variable domain (rest looked up from reference TRBV7-8 and TRBJ1-2): GAGVSQSPRYKVAKRGQDVALRCDPISGHVSLFWYQQALGQGPEFLTYFQNEAQLDKSGLPSDRFFAERPEGSVSTLKIQRTQQEDSAVYLCASSLKRWDRGHGYTFGSGTRLTVV.

This chain joins TRBV9 and TRBJ2-6; D call uncertain. V lost 1 base and J 0 bases, leaving 5 bases between the germline ends. The CDR3 is made up of 15 amino acids. Germline CDR1 SGDLS, CDR2 YYNGEE. CDR3 sequence reads: CASSVFSSGANVLTF. The CDR3 DNA sequence: TGTGCCAGCAGCGTATTCAGCTCTGGGGCCAACGTCCTGACTTTC.

V and J are TRBV7-9 and TRBJ1-2, with D unclear. Germline V gives CDR1 SEHNR, CDR2 FQNEAQ (reference sequence). V was trimmed by 1 base and J by 2 bases, leaving 8 bases between them. The CDR3 runs to 14 residues. Here the CDR3 reads CASSLEIPNYGYTF. In DNA, the CDR3 is TGTGCCAGCAGCTTAGAGATCCCAAACTATGGCTACACCTTC.

V gene TRBV9 combines with J gene TRBJ1-5; 8 bases match TRBD1. V lost 0 bases, J lost 5 bases, and 1 base stayed unmatched. The germline gives CDR1 SGDLS, CDR2 YYNGEE. The CDR3 consists of 14 residues. This chain's CDR3 is CASSVAGGHQPQHF. The DNA for the CDR3 is TGTGCCAGCAGCGTAGCAGGGGGCCATCAGCCCCAGCATTTT.

This clonotype occurred many times. This rearrangement joins TRBV11-2 to TRBJ2-2; 12 bases match TRBD2. The V gene end was trimmed by 3 bases and the J gene end by 7 bases; junction bases not matched to a gene: 12. There are 18 residues in the CDR3. CDR1 and CDR2 (germline): SGHAT, FQNNGV. The CDR3 spells CASSLTGTSGSYHGELFF. CDR3 in DNA: TGTGCCAGCAGCTTGACCGGGACTAGCGGGTCATATCACGGGGAGCTGTTTTTT.

The genes are TRBV20-1 and TRBJ1-5; TRBD1 matches at 9 bases. V trimming: 0 bases; J trimming: 0 bases; junction bases outside the gene matches: 3. CDR3 length equals 16 residues. The germline V gene encodes CDR1 DFQATT and CDR2 SNEGSKA (reference sequence). The CDR3 DNA reads as TGCAGTGCTAGAGATTGGGACAGGGATAGCAATCAGCCCCAGCATTTT. Translation: CSARDWDRDSNQPQHF.

This clonotype was observed many times. The CDR3 here is CASSLIRGDQETQYF. The CDR3 DNA follows: TGTGCCAGCAGCTTAATCAGGGGGGACCAAGAGACCCAGTACTTC. The chain recombines TRBV7-9 with TRBJ2-5; tentatively, D is TRBD1 (7 bases). The germline CDR1 and CDR2 sequences are SEHNR and FQNEAQ (reference sequence). Trimming stripped 2 bases from V and 0 bases from J, with 10 bases between. This CDR3 region has 15 residues.

This chain connects TRBV6-5 to TRBJ1-1; 7 positions agree with TRBD1. Germline lookup yields CDR1 MNHEY and CDR2 SVGAGI. The CDR3 has 16 residues. V shed 2 bases and J 0 bases; nucleotides not matched to a gene: 6. The DNA for the CDR3 is TGTGCCAGCAGTTACAGCGCAGGGGGATTGAACACTGAAGCTTTCTTT. Protein product: CASSYSAGGLNTEAFF.

This chain uses TRBV7-9 with TRBJ1-4; D remains unclear. Trimming removed 7 bases at V and 0 bases at J, with 9 bases between. The CDR3 extends over 14 amino acids. Germline CDR1 is SEHNR and CDR2 is FQNEAQ (reference sequence). This chain's CDR3 is CASTPVATNEKLFF. In DNA, the CDR3 is TGTGCCAGCACCCCAGTTGCAACTAATGAAAAACTGTTTTTT.

Many counts were recorded for this clonotype. This chain uses TRBV11-2 with TRBJ2-5; 10 bases are shared with TRBD2. The CDR3 runs 16 residues. The V gene's germline CDR1 is SGHAT and CDR2 FQNNGV. The ends lost 5 bases at V and 2 bases at J; junction bases unmatched: 8. DNA of the CDR3: TGTGCCAGCAGCATATTAGCGGGGGGCCAACAAGAGACCCAGTACTTC. It is translated as CASSILAGGQQETQYF.

This clonotype was recorded at least ten times. The V gene is TRBV7-2, the J gene TRBJ2-3; 7 bases agree with TRBD2. The V gene's germline CDR1 is SGHTA and CDR2 FQGNSA. The CDR3 is 14 residues long. V gave up 5 bases and J gave up 4 bases; unmatched junction bases: 6. The chain's CDR3 is CASSPIAGADTQYF. In DNA, the CDR3 is TGTGCCAGCAGCCCGATTGCGGGGGCAGATACGCAGTATTTT. Full variable domain (rest looked up from reference TRBV7-2 and TRBJ2-3): GAGVSQSPSNKVTEKGKDVELRCDPISGHTALYWYRQSLGQGLEFLIYFQGNSAPDKSGLPSDRFSAERTGGSVSTLTIQRTQQEDSAVYLCASSPIAGADTQYFGPGTRLTVL.

In this sample, this clonotype turned up many times. The chain uses TRBV3-1 and TRBJ1-1; TRBD1 agrees at 8 bases. Germline V gene lookup returns CDR1 LGHDT and CDR2 YNNKEL (reference sequence). This CDR3 region has 15 residues. V lost 4 bases and J lost 0; bases outside the gene matches: 4. CDR3 DNA sequence: TGTGCCAGCAGCCCCCGGACAGGGCTGAACACTGAAGCTTTCTTT. It is translated as CASSPRTGLNTEAFF.

The genes are TRBV20-1 and TRBJ2-1; 7 bases map to TRBD2. The CDR3 is 13 amino acids. The V segment lost 4 bases and the J segment 10 bases; nucleotides outside the gene matches: 10. Germline V gene lookup returns CDR1 DFQATT and CDR2 SNEGSKA (reference sequence). CDR3 protein: CSATSGVRGEQFF. The CDR3 nucleotides read TGCAGTGCTACCAGCGGGGTTCGTGGCGAGCAGTTCTTC.

This clonotype was seen more than once but under ten times. This chain uses TRBV7-9 with TRBJ1-6; D is ambiguous. The CDR3 totals 17 residues. Per the germline V gene, CDR1 is SEHNR and CDR2 is FQNEAQ (reference sequence). Trimming stripped 4 bases from V and 7 bases from J, with 20 bases between. CDR3 sequence (DNA): TGTGCCAGCAGCTATCAATATGGACGGGATCTGAATTCACCCCTCCACTTT. Its protein product is CASSYQYGRDLNSPLHF.